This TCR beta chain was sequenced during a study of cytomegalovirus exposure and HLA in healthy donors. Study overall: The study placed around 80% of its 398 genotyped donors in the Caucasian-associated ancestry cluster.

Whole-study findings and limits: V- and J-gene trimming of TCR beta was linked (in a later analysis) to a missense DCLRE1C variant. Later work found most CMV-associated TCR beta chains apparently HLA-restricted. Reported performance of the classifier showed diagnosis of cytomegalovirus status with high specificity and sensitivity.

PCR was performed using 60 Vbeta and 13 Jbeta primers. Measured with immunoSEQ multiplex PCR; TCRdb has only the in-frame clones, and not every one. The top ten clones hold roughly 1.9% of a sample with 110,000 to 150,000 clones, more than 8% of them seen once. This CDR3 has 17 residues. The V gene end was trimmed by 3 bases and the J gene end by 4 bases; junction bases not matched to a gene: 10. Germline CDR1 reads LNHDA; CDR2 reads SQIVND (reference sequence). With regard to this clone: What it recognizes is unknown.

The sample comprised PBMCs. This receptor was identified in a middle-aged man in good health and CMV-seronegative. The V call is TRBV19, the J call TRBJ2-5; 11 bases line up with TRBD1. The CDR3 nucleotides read TGTGCCAGTAGTATCCAGGGGGGACAGGGGGTTGGAGAGACCCAGTACTTC. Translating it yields CASSIQGGQGVGETQYF. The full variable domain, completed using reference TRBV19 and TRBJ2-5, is DGGITQSPKYLFRKEGQNVTLSCEQNLNHDAMYWYRQDPGQGLRLIYYSQIVNDFQKGDIAEGYSVSREKKESFPLTVTSAQKNPTAFYLCASSIQGGQGVGETQYFGPGTRLLVL.